This TCR beta chain derives from a study of blood T cell repertoires in COVID-19. The data were produced by immunoSEQ multiplex PCR, yet TCRdb's version contains in-frame clones alone and is incomplete. The sample lists roughly 300,000 clones, around nine tenths occurring once. The germline gives CDR1 SEHNR, CDR2 FQNEAQ (reference sequence). This CDR3 comprises 16 residues. V was pared by 7 bases and J by 1 base, with 11 bases of the junction left unmatched. The V gene is TRBV7-9, the J gene TRBJ1-1; 8 bases line up with TRBD1. Sequenced material: peripheral blood. The TCR was taken from a woman younger than 45 with COVID-19, enrolled during active disease. CDR3 DNA: TGTGCCAGCAACACTGGTCGCGGGACAGGGAACACTGAAGCTTTCTTT. It codes for CASNTGRGTGNTEAFF. Full variable domain (missing parts from reference TRBV7-9 and TRBJ1-1): DTGVSQNPRHKITKRGQNVTFRCDPISEHNRLYWYRQTLGQGPEFLTYFQNEAQLEKSRLLSDRFSAERPKGSFSTLEIQRTEQGDSAMYLCASNTGRGTGNTEAFFGQGTRLTVV.